The clone carrying this T cell receptor beta chain was recorded only once. Trimming stripped 3 bases from V and 0 bases from J, with 18 bases between. CDR1 is SGHRS and CDR2 is YFSETQ in the germline V gene. The CDR3 runs 17 residues. Clones were sequenced by immunoSEQ multiplex PCR, and TCRdb holds only the in-frame ones, with some missing. This table holds about 350,000 clones, around nine tenths found once. The sample belongs to a study of blood T cell repertoires in COVID-19. The overall study: Nucleic acid was either cDNA or gDNA, and it came from T cells, B-cell-depleted T cells, or PBMCs.

Seattle's cohort entered during active infection and was followed longitudinally. The source material was peripheral blood. The clonotype originates from a woman aged 55 to 70 with COVID-19, enrolled during active disease. The J gene is TRBJ1-2, the V gene TRBV5-1; unclear D gene. This CDR3 reads CASSYGGLGVPNYGYTF. CDR3 nucleotide sequence: TGCGCCAGCAGCTATGGAGGTCTCGGGGTTCCTAACTATGGCTACACCTTC.